This T cell receptor (beta chain) was recorded in a study of CD8 T cells in Susac syndrome. Reverse transcription of roughly 0.45 to 1 ug RNA was performed with random hexamers. By means of immunoSEQ multiplex PCR, TCR beta CDR3 spanning 54 Vbeta and 13 Jbeta underwent amplification. Using its own MiXCR run on the immunoSEQ multiplex PCR reads, TCRdb lists one record per CDR3 protein. The table shows 180,000 or so distinct CDR3 sequences, with about 94% occurring only once. TCR beta sequences were obtained from blood CD8+ and CD4+ T cells. Unmatched junction bases numbered 1, after V lost 3 bases and J lost 0 bases. The CDR3 totals 13 residues. CDR1 and CDR2 from the germline V gene are DFQATT and SNEGSKA (reference sequence).

The sequence derives from a human donor with multiple sclerosis. What was sequenced was CD4+ T cells from PBMCs. The chain carries TRBV20-1 and TRBJ2-5; 7 nucleotides match TRBD2. The CDR3 protein is CSARGGNQETQYF. CDR3 in DNA: TGCAGTGCTAGGGGGGGGAACCAAGAGACCCAGTACTTC.